This T cell receptor (beta chain) was sequenced during a study of T cell responses to AZD1222 COVID-19 vaccine. General observations from the study: As reported, nearly half of all spike-specific TCRs target variant regions that are unmutated. Among those given AZD1222, only 6 or 7 were seropositive at baseline.

Germline CDR1 SEHNR, CDR2 FQNEAQ (reference sequence). This CDR3 region has 16 residues. J gave up 10 bases and V 7 bases, and 16 bases lay outside the gene matches. For this clone: Its antigen is not known.

Clones were read by immunoSEQ multiplex PCR, and TCRdb kept only the in-frame ones, dropping some. The sample lists roughly 93,000 clones; around nine tenths were seen once. J is TRBJ1-1 and V is TRBV7-9; 12 bases line up with TRBD1. The sample in question was peripheral blood, obtained on day 0 of MenACWY control vaccination. The receptor was isolated from an adult in good health. The CDR3: CASTLGAVGTGGPAFF. The CDR3 DNA is TGTGCCAGCACTTTAGGGGCCGTTGGGACAGGGGGCCCAGCTTTCTTT.